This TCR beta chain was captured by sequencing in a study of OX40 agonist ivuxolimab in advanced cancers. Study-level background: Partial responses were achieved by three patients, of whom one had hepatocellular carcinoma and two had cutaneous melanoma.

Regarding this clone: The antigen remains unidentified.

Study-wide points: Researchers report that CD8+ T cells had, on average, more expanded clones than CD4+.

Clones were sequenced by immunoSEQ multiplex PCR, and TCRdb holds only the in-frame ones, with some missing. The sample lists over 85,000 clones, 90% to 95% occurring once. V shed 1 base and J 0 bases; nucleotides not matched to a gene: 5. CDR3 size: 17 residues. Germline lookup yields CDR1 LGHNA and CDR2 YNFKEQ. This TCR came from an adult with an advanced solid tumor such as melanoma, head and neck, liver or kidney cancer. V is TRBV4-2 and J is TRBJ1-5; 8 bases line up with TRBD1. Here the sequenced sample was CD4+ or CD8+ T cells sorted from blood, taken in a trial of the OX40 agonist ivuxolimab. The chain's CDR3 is CASSQGTGLFSNQPQHF. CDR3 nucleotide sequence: TGTGCCAGCAGCCAAGGGACAGGGCTTTTTAGCAATCAGCCCCAGCATTTT.